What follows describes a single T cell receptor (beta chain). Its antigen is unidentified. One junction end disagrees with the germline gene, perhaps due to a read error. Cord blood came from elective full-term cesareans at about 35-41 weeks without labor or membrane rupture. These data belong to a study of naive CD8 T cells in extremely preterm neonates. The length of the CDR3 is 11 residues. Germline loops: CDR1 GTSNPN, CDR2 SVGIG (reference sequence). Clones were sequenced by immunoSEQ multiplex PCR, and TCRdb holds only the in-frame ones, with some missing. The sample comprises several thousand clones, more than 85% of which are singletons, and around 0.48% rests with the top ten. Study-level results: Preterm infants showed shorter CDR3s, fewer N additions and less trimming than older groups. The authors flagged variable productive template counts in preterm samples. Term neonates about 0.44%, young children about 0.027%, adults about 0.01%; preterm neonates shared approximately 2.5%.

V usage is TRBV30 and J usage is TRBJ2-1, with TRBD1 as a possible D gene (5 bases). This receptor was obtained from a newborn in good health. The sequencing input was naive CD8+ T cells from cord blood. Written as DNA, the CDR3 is TGTGCCTGGTGTGTGGGGCATGAGCAGTTCTTC. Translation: CAWCVGHEQFF.